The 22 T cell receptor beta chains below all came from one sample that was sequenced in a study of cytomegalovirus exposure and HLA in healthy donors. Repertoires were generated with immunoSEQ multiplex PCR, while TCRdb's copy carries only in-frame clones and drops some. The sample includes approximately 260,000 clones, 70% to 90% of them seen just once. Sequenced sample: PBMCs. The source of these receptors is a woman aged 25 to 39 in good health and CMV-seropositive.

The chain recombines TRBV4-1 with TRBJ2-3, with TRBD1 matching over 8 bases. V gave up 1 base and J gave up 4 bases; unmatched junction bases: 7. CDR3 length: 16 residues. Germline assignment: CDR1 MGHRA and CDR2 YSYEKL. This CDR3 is CASSQGAQGAADTQYF. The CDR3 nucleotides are TGCGCCAGCAGCCAAGGAGCGCAGGGGGCGGCAGATACGCAGTATTTT.

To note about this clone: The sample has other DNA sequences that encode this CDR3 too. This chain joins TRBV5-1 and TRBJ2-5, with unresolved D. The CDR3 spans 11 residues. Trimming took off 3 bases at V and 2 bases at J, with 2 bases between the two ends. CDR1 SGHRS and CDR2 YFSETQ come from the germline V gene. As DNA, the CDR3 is TGCGCCAGCAGCTCTCAAGAGACCCAGTACTTC. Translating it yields CASSSQETQYF.

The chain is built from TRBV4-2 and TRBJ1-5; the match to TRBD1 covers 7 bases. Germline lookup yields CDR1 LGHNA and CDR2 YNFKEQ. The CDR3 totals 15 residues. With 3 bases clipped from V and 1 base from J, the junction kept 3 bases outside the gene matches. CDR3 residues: CASSQTGISNQPQHF. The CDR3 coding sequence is TGTGCCAGCAGCCAGACAGGGATAAGCAATCAGCCCCAGCATTTT.

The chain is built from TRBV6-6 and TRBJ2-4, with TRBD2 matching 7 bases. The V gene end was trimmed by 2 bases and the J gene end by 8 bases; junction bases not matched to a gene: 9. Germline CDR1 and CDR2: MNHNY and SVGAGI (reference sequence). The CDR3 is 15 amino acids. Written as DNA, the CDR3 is TGTGCCAGCAGTTACGGGGGAGGGGTTAAGGACATTCAGTACTTC. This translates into CASSYGGGVKDIQYF.

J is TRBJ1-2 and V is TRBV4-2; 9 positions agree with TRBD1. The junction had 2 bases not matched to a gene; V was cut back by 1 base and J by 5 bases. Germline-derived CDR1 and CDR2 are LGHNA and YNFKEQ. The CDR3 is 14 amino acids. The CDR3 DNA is TGTGCCAGCAGCCAAGCGACAGGGGGTTATGGCTACACCTTC. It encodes CASSQATGGYGYTF.

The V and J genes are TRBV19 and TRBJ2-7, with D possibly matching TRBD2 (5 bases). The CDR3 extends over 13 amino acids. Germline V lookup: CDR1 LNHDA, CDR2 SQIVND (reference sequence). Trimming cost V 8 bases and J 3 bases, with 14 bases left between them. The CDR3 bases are TGTGCCAGTTGTGAGGGTTCCCGCTACGAGCAGTACTTC. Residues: CASCEGSRYEQYF.

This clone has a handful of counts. The CDR3 coding sequence is TGTGCCAGCAGTTATCGCGTGGAGTCCGGGGAGCTGTTTTTT. It codes for CASSYRVESGELFF. The chain employs TRBV6-6 and TRBJ2-2; D remains unclear. CDR1 is MNHNY, CDR2 SVGAGI, per germline (reference sequence). The CDR3 extends over 14 amino acids. V shed 3 bases and J shed 6 bases, with 11 bases lying between them.

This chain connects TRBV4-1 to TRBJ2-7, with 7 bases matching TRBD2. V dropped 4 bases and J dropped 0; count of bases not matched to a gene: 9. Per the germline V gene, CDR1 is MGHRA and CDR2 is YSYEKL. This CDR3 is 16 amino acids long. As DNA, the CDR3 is TGCGCCAGCAGCCTTATATCGGGACTACCCTCCTACGAGCAGTACTTC. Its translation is CASSLISGLPSYEQYF.

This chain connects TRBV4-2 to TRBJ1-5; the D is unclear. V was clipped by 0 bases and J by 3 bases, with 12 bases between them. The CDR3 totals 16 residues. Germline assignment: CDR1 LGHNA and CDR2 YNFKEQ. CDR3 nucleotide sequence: TGTGCCAGCAGCCAAGAGCCGGGAGATCCCAATCAGCCCCAGCATTTT. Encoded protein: CASSQEPGDPNQPQHF.

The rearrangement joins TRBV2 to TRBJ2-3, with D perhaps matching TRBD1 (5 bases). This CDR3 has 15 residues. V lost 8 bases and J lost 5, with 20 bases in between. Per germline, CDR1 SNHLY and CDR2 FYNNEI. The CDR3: CASCMQGRVQDTQYF. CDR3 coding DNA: TGTGCCAGCTGTATGCAGGGAAGGGTCCAAGATACGCAGTATTTT. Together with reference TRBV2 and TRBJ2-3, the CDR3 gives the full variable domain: EPEVTQTPSHQVTQMGQEVILRCVPISNHLYFYWYRQILGQKVEFLVSFYNNEISEKSEIFDDQFSVERPDGSNFTLKIRSTKLEDSAMYFCASCMQGRVQDTQYFGPGTRLTVL.

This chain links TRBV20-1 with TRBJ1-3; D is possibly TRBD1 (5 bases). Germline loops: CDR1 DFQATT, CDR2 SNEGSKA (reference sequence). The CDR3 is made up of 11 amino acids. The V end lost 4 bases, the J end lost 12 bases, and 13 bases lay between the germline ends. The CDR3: CSATSGDGIYF. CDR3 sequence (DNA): TGCAGTGCTACGAGCGGGGACGGCATATATTTT.

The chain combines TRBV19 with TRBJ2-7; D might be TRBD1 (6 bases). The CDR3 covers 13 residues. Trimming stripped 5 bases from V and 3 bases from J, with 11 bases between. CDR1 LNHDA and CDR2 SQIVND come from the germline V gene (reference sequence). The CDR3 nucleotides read TGTGCCAGTAGTCCCGGACAGAACTACGAGCAGTACTTC. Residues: CASSPGQNYEQYF.

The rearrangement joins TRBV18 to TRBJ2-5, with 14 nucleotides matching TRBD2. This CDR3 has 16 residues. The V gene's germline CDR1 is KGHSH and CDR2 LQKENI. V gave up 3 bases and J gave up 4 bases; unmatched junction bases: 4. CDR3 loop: CASSPSGLAGAETQYF. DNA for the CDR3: TGTGCCAGCTCACCCTCGGGACTAGCGGGAGCAGAGACCCAGTACTTC. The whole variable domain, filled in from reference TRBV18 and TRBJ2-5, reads NAGVMQNPRHLVRRRGQEARLRCSPMKGHSHVYWYRQLPEEGLKFMVYLQKENIIDESGMPKERFSAEFPKEGPSILRIQQVVRGDSAAYFCASSPSGLAGAETQYFGPGTRLLVL.

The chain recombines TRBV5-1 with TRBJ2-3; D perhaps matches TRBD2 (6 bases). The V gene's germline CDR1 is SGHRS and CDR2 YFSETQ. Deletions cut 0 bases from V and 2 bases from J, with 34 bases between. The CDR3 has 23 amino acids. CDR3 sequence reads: CASSLGNVRGGDRGPGFTDTQYF. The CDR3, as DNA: TGCGCCAGCAGCTTGGGGAACGTTAGGGGCGGGGATCGAGGCCCTGGCTTCACAGATACGCAGTATTTT.

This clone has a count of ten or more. In DNA, the CDR3 is TGCGCCAGCAGCCAAATGACAGGGGAATATGGCTACACCTTC. Encoded protein: CASSQMTGEYGYTF. This chain uses TRBV4-1 with TRBJ1-2; TRBD1 aligns across 8 bases. This CDR3 spans 14 amino acids. From germline, CDR1 is MGHRA and CDR2 YSYEKL. Losses at the gene ends were 2 bases for V and 5 bases for J; bases not matched to a gene: 4.

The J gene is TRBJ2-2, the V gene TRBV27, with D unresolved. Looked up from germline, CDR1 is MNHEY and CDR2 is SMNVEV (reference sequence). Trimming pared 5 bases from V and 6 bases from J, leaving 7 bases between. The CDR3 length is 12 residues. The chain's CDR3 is CASSQIAGELFF. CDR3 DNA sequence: TGTGCCAGCAGTCAAATTGCCGGGGAGCTGTTTTTT.

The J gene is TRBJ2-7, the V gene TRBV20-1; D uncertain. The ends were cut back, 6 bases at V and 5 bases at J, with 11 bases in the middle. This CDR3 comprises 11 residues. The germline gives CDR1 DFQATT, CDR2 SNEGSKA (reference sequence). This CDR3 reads CSAAPEDEQYF. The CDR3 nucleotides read TGCAGTGCAGCCCCTGAGGACGAGCAGTACTTC.

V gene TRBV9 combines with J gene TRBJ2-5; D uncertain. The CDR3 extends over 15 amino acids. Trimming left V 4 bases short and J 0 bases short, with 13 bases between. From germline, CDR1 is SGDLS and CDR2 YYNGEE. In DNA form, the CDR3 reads TGTGCCAGCAGCCCTCGGTCCACCTACCAAGAGACCCAGTACTTC. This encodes CASSPRSTYQETQYF.

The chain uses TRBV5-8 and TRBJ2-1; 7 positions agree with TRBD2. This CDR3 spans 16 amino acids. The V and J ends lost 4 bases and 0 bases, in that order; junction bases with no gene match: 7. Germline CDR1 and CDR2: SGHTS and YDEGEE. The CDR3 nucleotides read TGTGCCAGCAGCCGCCAAGCGGGATCCTCCTACAATGAGCAGTTCTTC. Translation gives CASSRQAGSSYNEQFF. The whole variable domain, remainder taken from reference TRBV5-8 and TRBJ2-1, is EAGVTQSPTHLIKTRGQQATLRCSPISGHTSVYWYQQALGLGLQFLLWYDEGEERNRGNFPPRFSGRQFPNYSSELNVNALELEDSALYLCASSRQAGSSYNEQFFGPGTRLTVL.

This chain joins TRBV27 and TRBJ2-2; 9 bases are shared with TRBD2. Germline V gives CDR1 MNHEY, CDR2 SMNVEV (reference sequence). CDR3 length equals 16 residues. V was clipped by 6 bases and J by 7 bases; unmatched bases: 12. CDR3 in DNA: TGTGCCAGCAGACTGGGGGCTAGCGGGACTTTCGGGGAGCTGTTTTTT. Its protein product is CASRLGASGTFGELFF.

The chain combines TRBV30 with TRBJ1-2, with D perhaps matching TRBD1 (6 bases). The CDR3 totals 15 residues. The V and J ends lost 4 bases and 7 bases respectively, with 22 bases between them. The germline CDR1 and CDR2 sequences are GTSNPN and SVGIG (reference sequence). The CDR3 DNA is TGTGCCTGGATGACTCCGGGACAAAAAACGGGTGGCTACACCTTC. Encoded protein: CAWMTPGQKTGGYTF.

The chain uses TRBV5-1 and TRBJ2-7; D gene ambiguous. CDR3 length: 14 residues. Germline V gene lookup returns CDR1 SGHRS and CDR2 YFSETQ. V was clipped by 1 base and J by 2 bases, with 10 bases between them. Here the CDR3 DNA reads TGCGCCAGCAGCTTGTCGGCGGCCACCTACGAGCAGTACTTC. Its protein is CASSLSAATYEQYF. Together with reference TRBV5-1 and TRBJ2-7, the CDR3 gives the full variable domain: KAGVTQTPRYLIKTRGQQVTLSCSPISGHRSVSWYQQTPGQGLQFLFEYFSETQRNKGNFPGRFSGRQFSNSRSEMNVSTLELGDSALYLCASSLSAATYEQYFGPGTRLTVT.